The sequence of this TCR beta chain was determined in a study of shared clonotypes between healthy human individuals. As concerns this clone: Its specificity is unknown.

When replicate PCRs were run on sorted subsets, they used around 0.2 ug DNA, about 30,000 T cell genomes. Profiling relied on immunoSEQ multiplex PCR, and the TCRdb table lists in-frame clones only, not all of them. The sample holds fewer than 1.8 million clones; approximately 98.5% are singletons and the top ten take about 0.34%. The healthy adult donors were HIV-negative and reported no recent acute infections or vaccinations. Study-wide findings and caveats: Naive subsets generally exceeded memory subsets in estimated richness.

CDR3 length: 15 amino acids. Trimming removed 1 base from V and 3 bases from J, with 11 bases in between. Per germline, CDR1 SGHNT and CDR2 YYREEE (reference sequence). This sequence joins TRBV5-4 and TRBJ2-1; the D gene is possibly TRBD2 (6 bases). The source is a man aged 25-45 years in good health. Specimen: naive CD4+ T cells sorted from blood. Regarding subset: CD45RA+ positively selected. For the CDR3, the DNA is TGTGCCAGCAGCTTGCGACTAGAGAGCTACAATGAGCAGTTCTTC. Protein: CASSLRLESYNEQFF.